One and the same sample provided the 6 T cell receptor beta chains below, sequenced in a study of CD8 T cells in Susac syndrome. An amount of RNA that ranged from roughly 0.45 to 1 ug was reverse transcribed with random hexamers. One entry per CDR3 protein results from TCRdb running MiXCR on the immunoSEQ multiplex PCR reads. The profile shows under 200,000 distinct CDR3 sequences, under 95% of them singletons. The source material was CD4+ T cells from PBMCs. The receptors come from a human donor in good health.

The chain is built from TRBV20-1 and TRBJ1-4; possibly TRBD1 for D (5 bases). Between the trimmed V and J ends, which lost 5 bases and 8 bases, there was a span of 9 bases. Germline CDR1 and CDR2: DFQATT and SNEGSKA (reference sequence). The CDR3 consists of 11 residues. The CDR3 region is CSASRGEKLFF. The CDR3 bases are TGCAGTGCTTCTAGGGGAGAAAAACTGTTTTTT.

This chain uses TRBV5-8 with TRBJ2-7; perhaps TRBD1 as D (6 bases). The V and J ends lost 5 bases and 1 base respectively, with 10 bases between them. Germline CDR1 is SGHTS and CDR2 is YDEGEE. CDR3 length equals 13 residues. The CDR3 DNA sequence: TGTGCCAGCAGGTCGACAGGTTCCTACGAGCAGTACTTC. Translated: CASRSTGSYEQYF.

This chain connects TRBV4-3 to TRBJ2-1; the D gene is possibly TRBD1 (6 bases). Germline CDR1 and CDR2: LGHNA and YSLEER. This CDR3 is built from 16 residues. With 3 bases removed from V and 0 bases from J, the gap between germline ends came to 12 bases. CDR3 bases: TGCGCCAGCAGCCACCGTGGGGGCAGCTCCTACAATGAGCAGTTCTTC. Translation: CASSHRGGSSYNEQFF.

V usage is TRBV10-3 and J usage is TRBJ2-5; D ambiguous. Looked up from germline, CDR1 is ENHRY and CDR2 is SYGVKD. V was shortened by 9 bases and J by 5 bases, with 16 bases between the two germline ends. This CDR3 spans 13 amino acids. In DNA form, the CDR3 reads TGTGCCATATTTGAGGCAGGAAGGGAGACCCAGTACTTC. Encoded protein: CAIFEAGRETQYF.

The chain links TRBV6-6 to TRBJ1-1; TRBD1 matches 11 bases. Germline trimming cut 7 bases from V and 11 bases from J; bases unmatched to any gene: 12. Per the germline V gene, CDR1 is MNHNY and CDR2 is SVGAGI (reference sequence). The CDR3 is 14 residues long. The chain's CDR3 is CASTLGGTGGFAFF. The CDR3 coding sequence is TGTGCCAGCACCCTCGGAGGGACAGGGGGTTTTGCTTTCTTT.

The chain employs TRBV19 and TRBJ2-1, with unresolved D. Trimming removed 6 bases from V and 10 bases from J, with 13 bases in between. The germline gives CDR1 LNHDA, CDR2 SQIVND (reference sequence). The CDR3 is 12 residues long. The CDR3 loop is CASSVHLNEQFF. The CDR3 coding sequence is TGTGCCAGTAGCGTTCATTTAAACGAGCAGTTCTTC.